The 20 T cell receptor beta chains given below trace back to one sample, sequenced in a study of cytomegalovirus exposure and HLA in healthy donors. 60 Vbeta and 13 Jbeta primers were used in PCR. The method was immunoSEQ multiplex PCR; TCRdb's version includes in-frame clones alone and lacks a portion of them. The table has some 200,000 clones, around 84% seen once. Input material: PBMCs. The source is a woman between 18 and 30 years old in good health and CMV-seronegative.

This clone was recorded a few times. The chain has TRBV29-1 and TRBJ1-1; 9 bases agree with TRBD1. The V and J ends lost 7 bases and 4 bases, in that order; junction bases with no gene match: 4. Germline-derived CDR1 and CDR2 are SQVTM and ANQGSEA. The CDR3 covers 12 residues. In DNA, the CDR3 is TGCAGCGGCACAGGGGGCTCCACTGAAGCTTTCTTT. The encoded protein is CSGTGGSTEAFF.

This chain uses TRBV12-1 with TRBJ2-7; the D call in the table, TRBD1, was not verified against the DNA. TRBV12-1 is annotated as a pseudogene. This CDR3 is built from 19 residues. CDR3 region: CASSQYPQRQGPGEYEQYF. DNA of the CDR3: TGTGCCAGCAGCCAATATCCGCAACGACAGGGGCCGGGGGAATACGAGCAGTACTTC.

The rearrangement joins TRBV14 to TRBJ2-3, with 10 bases that match TRBD2. The V and J ends lost 4 bases and 4 bases, in that order; junction bases with no gene match: 11. The germline V gene encodes CDR1 SGHDN and CDR2 FVKESK. The CDR3 extends over 17 amino acids. The CDR3 DNA sequence: TGTGCCAGCAGCCCTCACGTAGCGGGAGGAGGGTCAGATACGCAGTATTTT. Amino acids: CASSPHVAGGGSDTQYF.

This clone was seen once. This sequence joins TRBV7-2 and TRBJ1-3; no clear D gene. The CDR3 has 16 amino acids. Germline V gene lookup returns CDR1 SGHTA and CDR2 FQGNSA. V lost 6 bases and J lost 0, with 15 bases in between. The CDR3 here is CASRPHGSRSGNTIYF. The DNA of the CDR3 is TGTGCCAGCAGACCGCACGGGTCGCGCTCTGGAAACACCATATATTTT.

The chain joins TRBV4-1 to TRBJ1-1, with D maybe TRBD1 (6 bases). CDR3 length: 15 amino acids. Trimming stripped 1 base from V and 1 base from J, with 10 bases between. Germline lookup yields CDR1 MGHRA and CDR2 YSYEKL. The CDR3 protein is CASSQVGRGNTEAFF. CDR3 sequence (DNA): TGCGCCAGCAGCCAAGTGGGCAGGGGGAACACTGAAGCTTTCTTT.

V is TRBV11-2 and J is TRBJ2-3; 14 bases fit TRBD2. This CDR3 has 18 residues. J was trimmed by 4 bases and V by 3 bases; bases with no gene match: 9. Germline V gene data show CDR1 as SGHAT and CDR2 as FQNNGV. CDR3 sequence: CASSFYPLTSGRADTQYF. In DNA form, the CDR3 reads TGTGCCAGCAGCTTCTACCCCCTGACTAGCGGGAGGGCAGATACGCAGTATTTT.

The chain recombines TRBV6-5 with TRBJ2-1, with TRBD1 matching 8 bases. This CDR3 is 16 amino acids long. Trimming at V came to 0 bases and at J to 2 bases, leaving 3 bases not matched to a gene. The germline V gene has CDR1 MNHEY and CDR2 SVGAGI. CDR3 in amino acids: CASSYSTGETYNEQFF. CDR3 nucleotide sequence: TGTGCCAGCAGTTACTCGACAGGGGAAACCTACAATGAGCAGTTCTTC.

This clone occurred a few times. The V gene is TRBV28, the J gene TRBJ2-1, with D uncertain. V lost 4 bases, J lost 0 bases, and 13 bases lay in between. This CDR3 region has 16 residues. Germline V gene data show CDR1 as MDHEN and CDR2 as SYDVKM. The CDR3 nucleotides read TGTGCCAGCAGTTCGTCCGGGTCAAGCTCCTACAATGAGCAGTTCTTC. This gives the protein CASSSSGSSSYNEQFF.

This chain connects TRBV5-4 to TRBJ2-3; no definite D call. Germline V CDR1 and CDR2: SGHNT, YYREEE (reference sequence). The CDR3 has 12 residues. V was pared by 2 bases and J by 6 bases, with 7 bases between. CDR3 loop: CASSLSEDTQYF. CDR3 DNA sequence: TGTGCCAGCAGCTTAAGTGAGGATACGCAGTATTTT.

This sequence joins TRBV10-3 and TRBJ2-1; maybe TRBD2 (6 bases). Germline-derived CDR1 and CDR2 are ENHRY and SYGVKD. Deletions cut 3 bases from V and 0 bases from J, with 12 bases between. The CDR3 runs 16 residues. CDR3 DNA sequence: TGTGCCATCAGTGATGGGGCGGGAAGCTCCTACAATGAGCAGTTCTTC. Translation gives CAISDGAGSSYNEQFF.

A few counts support this clone. The rearrangement joins TRBV27 to TRBJ2-1; D possibly corresponds to TRBD2 (5 bases). Between the trimmed V and J ends, which lost 2 bases and 8 bases, there was a span of 7 bases. CDR3 size: 12 residues. The germline gives CDR1 MNHEY, CDR2 SMNVEV (reference sequence). This chain's CDR3 is CASSLGGDEQFF. Here the CDR3 DNA reads TGTGCCAGCAGTTTAGGAGGCGATGAGCAGTTCTTC.

V gene TRBV27 combines with J gene TRBJ1-2; D gene uncertain. Germline V CDR1 and CDR2: MNHEY, SMNVEV (reference sequence). V was pared by 4 bases and J by 2 bases, with 8 bases between. The CDR3 contains 13 residues. CDR3 bases: TGTGCCAGCAGTTCAGCGGAGAACTATGGCTACACCTTC. Its protein product is CASSSAENYGYTF.

In this sample, this clone turned up once. This chain joins TRBV5-1 and TRBJ2-1; 8 nucleotides agree with TRBD2. Unmatched junction bases numbered 9, after V lost 7 bases and J lost 6 bases. The germline CDR1 and CDR2 sequences are SGHRS and YFSETQ. The CDR3 runs 14 residues. The CDR3 region is CASSGRSGSNEQFF. The CDR3 DNA is TGCGCCAGCTCCGGGCGCAGCGGGAGCAATGAGCAGTTCTTC.

There are a few counts of this clone. The chain couples TRBV5-6 to TRBJ1-1; possibly TRBD1 for D (5 bases). This CDR3 has 14 residues. Germline-derived CDR1 and CDR2 are SGHDT and YYEEEE. V dropped 4 bases and J dropped 1 base, with 11 bases sitting between them. CDR3 protein: CASSLATGNTEAFF. The CDR3 DNA sequence: TGTGCCAGCAGCCTGGCCACAGGGAACACTGAAGCTTTCTTT.

Here the CDR3 reads CASSRGGTSGSFTDTQYF. CDR3 DNA sequence: TGCGCCAGCAGCCGGGGGGGGACTAGCGGGAGTTTCACAGATACGCAGTATTTT. The chain recombines TRBV4-3 with TRBJ2-3; TRBD2 agrees at 14 bases. The CDR3 length is 18 residues. V lost 4 bases and J lost 2; bases outside the gene matches: 8. Germline values: CDR1 LGHNA, CDR2 YSLEER.

The V gene is TRBV19, the J gene TRBJ1-5, with D perhaps matching TRBD1 (6 bases). This CDR3 has 13 amino acids. V dropped 11 bases and J dropped 6 bases, with 17 bases sitting between them. Germline CDR1 reads LNHDA; CDR2 reads SQIVND (reference sequence). Here the CDR3 reads CAGGGQYFQPQHF. Here the CDR3 DNA reads TGTGCCGGAGGAGGACAGTACTTTCAGCCCCAGCATTTT.

This chain joins TRBV5-1 and TRBJ2-1; 12 bases fit TRBD2. With V trimmed by 2 bases and J by 7 bases, 4 bases remained unmatched. Germline CDR1 SGHRS, CDR2 YFSETQ. The CDR3 covers 15 residues. In DNA, the CDR3 is TGCGCCAGCAGCTTCCCACTAGCGGGAGGAAATGAGCAGTTCTTC. Protein sequence: CASSFPLAGGNEQFF.

The chain couples TRBV5-4 to TRBJ2-1; TRBD1 matches at 9 bases. This CDR3 comprises 13 residues. V lost 4 bases to trimming and J lost 10 bases; unmatched junction nucleotides: 6. Germline V gene lookup returns CDR1 SGHNT and CDR2 YYREEE (reference sequence). CDR3 nucleotide sequence: TGTGCCAGCAGCATGGACAGGGGTCGGGAGCAGTTCTTC. Protein: CASSMDRGREQFF.

V and J are TRBV9 and TRBJ2-3, with a weak D call TRBD2 (5 bases). CDR3 length: 16 amino acids. The V gene's germline CDR1 is SGDLS and CDR2 YYNGEE. V shed 0 bases and J shed 3 bases, with 14 bases lying between them. DNA of the CDR3: TGTGCCAGCAGCGTAGAGACGGGGATGGGAACAGATACGCAGTATTTT. It translates to CASSVETGMGTDTQYF.

This chain uses TRBV11-2 with TRBJ1-5, with D possibly matching TRBD1 (6 bases). Trimming removed 5 bases at V and 4 bases at J, with 12 bases between. Germline V gene sequence: CDR1 SGHAT, CDR2 FQNNGV. This CDR3 has 14 residues. CDR3 amino acids: CASSRPGQNQPQHF. The CDR3 DNA reads as TGTGCCAGCAGCCGACCGGGACAAAATCAGCCCCAGCATTTT.